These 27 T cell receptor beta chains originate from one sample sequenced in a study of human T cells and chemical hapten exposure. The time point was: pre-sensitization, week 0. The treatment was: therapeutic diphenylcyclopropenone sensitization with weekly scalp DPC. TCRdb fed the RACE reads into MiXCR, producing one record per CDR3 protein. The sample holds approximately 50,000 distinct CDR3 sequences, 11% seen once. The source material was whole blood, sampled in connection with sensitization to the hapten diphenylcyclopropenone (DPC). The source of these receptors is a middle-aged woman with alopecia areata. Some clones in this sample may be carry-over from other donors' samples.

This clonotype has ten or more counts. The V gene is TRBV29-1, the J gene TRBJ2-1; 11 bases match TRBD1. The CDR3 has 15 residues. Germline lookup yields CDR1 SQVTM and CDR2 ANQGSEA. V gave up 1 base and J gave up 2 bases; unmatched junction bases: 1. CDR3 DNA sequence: TGCAGCGTTGAAGGGGGACAGGGGGCCTACAATGAGCAGTTCTTC. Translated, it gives CSVEGGQGAYNEQFF.

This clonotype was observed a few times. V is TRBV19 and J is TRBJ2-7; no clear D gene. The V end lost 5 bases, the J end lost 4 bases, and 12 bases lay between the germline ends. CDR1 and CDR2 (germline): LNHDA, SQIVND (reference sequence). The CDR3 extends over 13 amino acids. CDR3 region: CASSGSGPYEQYF. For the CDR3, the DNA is TGTGCCAGTAGTGGGTCCGGGCCGTACGAGCAGTACTTC.

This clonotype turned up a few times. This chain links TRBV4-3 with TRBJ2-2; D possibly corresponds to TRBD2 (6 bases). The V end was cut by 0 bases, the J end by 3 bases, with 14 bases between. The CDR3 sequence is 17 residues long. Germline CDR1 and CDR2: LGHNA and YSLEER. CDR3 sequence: CASSQEGAGLHTGELFF. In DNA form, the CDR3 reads TGCGCCAGCAGCCAAGAGGGCGCGGGACTCCACACCGGGGAGCTGTTTTTT.

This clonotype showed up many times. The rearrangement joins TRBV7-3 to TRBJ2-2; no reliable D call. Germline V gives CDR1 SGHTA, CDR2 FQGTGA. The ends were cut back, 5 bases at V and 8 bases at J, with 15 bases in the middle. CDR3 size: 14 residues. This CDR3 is CASSPERVSGELFF. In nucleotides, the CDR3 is TGTGCCAGCAGCCCCGAAAGGGTTTCGGGGGAGCTGTTTTTT.

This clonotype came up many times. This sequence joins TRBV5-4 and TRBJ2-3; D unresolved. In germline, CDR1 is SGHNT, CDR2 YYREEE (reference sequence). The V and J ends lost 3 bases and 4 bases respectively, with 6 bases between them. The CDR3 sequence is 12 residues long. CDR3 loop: CASSSGSDTQYF. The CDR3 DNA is TGTGCCAGCAGCTCTGGTTCAGATACGCAGTATTTT.

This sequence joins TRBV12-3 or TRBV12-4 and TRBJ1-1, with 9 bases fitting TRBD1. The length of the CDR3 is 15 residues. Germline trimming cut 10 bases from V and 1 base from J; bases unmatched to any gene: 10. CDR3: CAISLQGARNTEAFF. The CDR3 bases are TGTGCCATCAGCTTACAGGGGGCAAGGAACACTGAAGCTTTCTTT.

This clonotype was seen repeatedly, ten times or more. DNA for the CDR3: TGCAGTGCTAGACTAGGTTTGGACACAGATACGCAGTATTTT. This gives the protein CSARLGLDTDTQYF. The chain couples TRBV20-1 to TRBJ2-3, with D hard to call. The CDR3 runs 14 residues. The germline V and J ends were trimmed by 2 bases and 2 bases, with 11 bases remaining between them. Germline CDR1 reads DFQATT; CDR2 reads SNEGSKA (reference sequence).

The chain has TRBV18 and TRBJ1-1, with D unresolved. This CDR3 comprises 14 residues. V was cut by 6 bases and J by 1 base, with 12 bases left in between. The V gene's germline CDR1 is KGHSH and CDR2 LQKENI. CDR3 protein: CASSTLSPNTEAFF. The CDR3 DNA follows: TGTGCCAGCTCCACCCTGTCCCCGAACACTGAAGCTTTCTTT.

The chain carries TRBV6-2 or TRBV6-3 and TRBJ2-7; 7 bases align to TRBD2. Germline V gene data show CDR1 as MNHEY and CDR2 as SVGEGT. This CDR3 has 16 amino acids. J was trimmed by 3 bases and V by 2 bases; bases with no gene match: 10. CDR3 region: CASSYPPASGDYEQYF. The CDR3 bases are TGTGCCAGCAGTTACCCCCCGGCTAGCGGCGACTACGAGCAGTACTTC.

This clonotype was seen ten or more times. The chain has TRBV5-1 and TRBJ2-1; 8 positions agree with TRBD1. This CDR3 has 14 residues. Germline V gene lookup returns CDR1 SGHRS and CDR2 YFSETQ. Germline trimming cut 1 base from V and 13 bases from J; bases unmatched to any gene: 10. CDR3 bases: TGCGCCAGCAGCTTGTCCCAGGGGGCGACCCTTCAGTTCTTC. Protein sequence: CASSLSQGATLQFF.

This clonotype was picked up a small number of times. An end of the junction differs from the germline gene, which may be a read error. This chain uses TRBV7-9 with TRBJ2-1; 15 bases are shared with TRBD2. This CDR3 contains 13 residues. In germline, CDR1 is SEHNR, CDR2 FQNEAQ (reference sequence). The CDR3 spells CASSPGLAGGPIF. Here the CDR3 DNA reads TGTGCCAGCAGCCCGGGACTAGCGGGGGGCCCGATCTTC.

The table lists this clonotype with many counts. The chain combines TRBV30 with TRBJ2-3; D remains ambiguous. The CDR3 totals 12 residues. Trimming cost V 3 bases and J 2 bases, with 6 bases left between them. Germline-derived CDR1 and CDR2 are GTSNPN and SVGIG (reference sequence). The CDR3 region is CAWSGYTDTQYF. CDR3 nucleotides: TGTGCCTGGAGCGGGTACACAGATACGCAGTATTTT.

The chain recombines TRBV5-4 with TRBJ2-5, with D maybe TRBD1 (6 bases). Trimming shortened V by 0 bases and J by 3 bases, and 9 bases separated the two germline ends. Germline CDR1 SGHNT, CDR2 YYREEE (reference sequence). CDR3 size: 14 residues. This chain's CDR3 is CASSLEPGEETQYF. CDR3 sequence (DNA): TGTGCCAGCAGCTTGGAGCCAGGGGAAGAGACCCAGTACTTC.

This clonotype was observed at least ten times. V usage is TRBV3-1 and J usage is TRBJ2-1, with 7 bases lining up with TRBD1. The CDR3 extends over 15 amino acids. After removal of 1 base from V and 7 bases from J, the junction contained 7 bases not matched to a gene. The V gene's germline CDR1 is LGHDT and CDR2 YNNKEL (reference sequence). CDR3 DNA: TGTGCCAGCAGCCAAGGGACAGGTCCTCGAAATGAGCAGTTCTTC. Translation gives CASSQGTGPRNEQFF.

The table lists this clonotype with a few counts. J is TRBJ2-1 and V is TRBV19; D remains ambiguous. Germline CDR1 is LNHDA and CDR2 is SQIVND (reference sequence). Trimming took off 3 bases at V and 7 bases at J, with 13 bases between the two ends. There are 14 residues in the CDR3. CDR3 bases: TGTGCCAGTAGTATCGGCCCCCAAGGGAATGAGCAGTTCTTC. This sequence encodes CASSIGPQGNEQFF. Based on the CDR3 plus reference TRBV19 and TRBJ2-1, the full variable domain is DGGITQSPKYLFRKEGQNVTLSCEQNLNHDAMYWYRQDPGQGLRLIYYSQIVNDFQKGDIAEGYSVSREKKESFPLTVTSAQKNPTAFYLCASSIGPQGNEQFFGPGTRLTVL.

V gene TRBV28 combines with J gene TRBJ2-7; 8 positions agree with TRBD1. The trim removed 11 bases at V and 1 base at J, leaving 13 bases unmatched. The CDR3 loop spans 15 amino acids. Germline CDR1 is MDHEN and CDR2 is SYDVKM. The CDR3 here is CAVLTLDRESYEQYF. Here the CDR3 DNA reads TGTGCCGTACTTACGTTGGACAGGGAGTCCTACGAGCAGTACTTC.

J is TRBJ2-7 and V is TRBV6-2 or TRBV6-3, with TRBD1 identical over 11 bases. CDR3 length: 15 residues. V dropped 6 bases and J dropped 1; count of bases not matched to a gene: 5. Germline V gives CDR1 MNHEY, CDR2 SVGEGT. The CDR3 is CASRTRDRGSYEQYF. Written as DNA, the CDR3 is TGTGCCAGCAGGACCCGGGACAGGGGGTCCTACGAGCAGTACTTC.

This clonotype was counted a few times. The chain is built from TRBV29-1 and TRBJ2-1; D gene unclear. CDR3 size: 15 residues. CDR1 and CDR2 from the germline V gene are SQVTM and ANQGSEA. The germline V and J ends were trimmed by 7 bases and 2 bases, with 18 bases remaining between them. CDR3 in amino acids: CSAVRIHRTYNEQFF. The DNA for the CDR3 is TGCAGCGCCGTAAGGATCCATCGTACCTACAATGAGCAGTTCTTC.

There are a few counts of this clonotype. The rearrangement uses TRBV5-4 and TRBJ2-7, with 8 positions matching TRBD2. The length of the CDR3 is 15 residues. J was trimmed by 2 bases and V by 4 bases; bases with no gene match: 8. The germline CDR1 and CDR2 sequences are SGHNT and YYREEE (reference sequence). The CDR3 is CASSNTGGAAYEQYF. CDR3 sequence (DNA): TGTGCCAGCAGCAATACCGGGGGGGCCGCCTACGAGCAGTACTTC.

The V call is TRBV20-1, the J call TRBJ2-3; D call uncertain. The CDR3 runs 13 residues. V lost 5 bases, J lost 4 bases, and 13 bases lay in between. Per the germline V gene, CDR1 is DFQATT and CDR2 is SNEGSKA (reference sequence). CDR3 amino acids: CSAPPGQADTQYF. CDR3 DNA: TGCAGTGCTCCACCCGGGCAAGCAGATACGCAGTATTTT.

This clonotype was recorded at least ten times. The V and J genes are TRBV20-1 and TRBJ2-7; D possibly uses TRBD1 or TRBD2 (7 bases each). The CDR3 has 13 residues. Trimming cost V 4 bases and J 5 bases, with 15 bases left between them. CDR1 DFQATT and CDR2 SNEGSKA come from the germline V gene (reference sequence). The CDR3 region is CSAMTGRVNEQYF. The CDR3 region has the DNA TGCAGTGCTATGACAGGGAGGGTCAACGAGCAGTACTTC.

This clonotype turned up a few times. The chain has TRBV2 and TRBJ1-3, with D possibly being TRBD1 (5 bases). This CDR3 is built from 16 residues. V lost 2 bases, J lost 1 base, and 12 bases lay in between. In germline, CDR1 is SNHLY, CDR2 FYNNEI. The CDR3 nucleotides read TGTGCCAGCAGTGAAACCCTTGGGGGATCTGGAAACACCATATATTTT. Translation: CASSETLGGSGNTIYF.

The CDR3 nucleotides are TGTGCCAGCTCACCAGGGAGCTCCTACGAGCAGTACTTC. Amino acid sequence: CASSPGSSYEQYF. The chain combines TRBV18 with TRBJ2-7, with D perhaps TRBD2 (5 bases). The CDR3 spans 13 residues. Germline lookup yields CDR1 KGHSH and CDR2 LQKENI. V lost 2 bases, J lost 0 bases, and 5 bases lay in between.

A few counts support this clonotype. The CDR3 DNA is TGTGCCAGCAGCGTAGAAGGCTGGGCTAGCGGGCGCGAGCAGTACTTC. It codes for CASSVEGWASGREQYF. This chain connects TRBV9 to TRBJ2-7, with 8 bases matching TRBD2. Looked up from germline, CDR1 is SGDLS and CDR2 is YYNGEE. This CDR3 has 16 amino acids. With 0 bases clipped from V and 6 bases from J, the junction kept 11 bases outside the gene matches.

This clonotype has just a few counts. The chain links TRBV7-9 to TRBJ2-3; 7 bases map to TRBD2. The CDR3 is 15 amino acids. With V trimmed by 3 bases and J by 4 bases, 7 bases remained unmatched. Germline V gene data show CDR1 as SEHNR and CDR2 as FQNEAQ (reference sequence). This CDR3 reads CASSFEGGGSDTQYF. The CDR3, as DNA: TGTGCCAGCAGCTTCGAGGGCGGGGGATCAGATACGCAGTATTTT. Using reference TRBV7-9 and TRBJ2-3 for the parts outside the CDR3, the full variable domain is DTGVSQNPRHKITKRGQNVTFRCDPISEHNRLYWYRQTLGQGPEFLTYFQNEAQLEKSRLLSDRFSAERPKGSFSTLEIQRTEQGDSAMYLCASSFEGGGSDTQYFGPGTRLTVL.

This CDR3 is CASSLGQGRGGNGYTF. The CDR3, as DNA: TGTGCCAGCAGCTTAGGCCAAGGCAGGGGAGGCAATGGCTACACCTTC. The chain employs TRBV7-8 and TRBJ1-2, with D possibly matching TRBD1 (6 bases). Germline V lookup: CDR1 SGHVS, CDR2 FQNEAQ. The CDR3 totals 16 residues. The V and J ends lost 1 base and 6 bases respectively, with 18 bases between them.

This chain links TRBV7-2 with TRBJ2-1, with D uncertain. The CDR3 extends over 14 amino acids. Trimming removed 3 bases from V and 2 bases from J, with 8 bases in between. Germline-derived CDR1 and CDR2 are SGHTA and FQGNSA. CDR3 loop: CASSLGATYNEQFF. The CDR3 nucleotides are TGTGCCAGCAGCTTGGGTGCAACCTACAATGAGCAGTTCTTC.